The 22 T cell receptor beta chains in this list originate from one sample, sequenced in a study of T cells in Graves' hyperthyroidism and ophthalmopathy. RNA transcripts served as the template for amplifying TCR beta CDR3 regions. In the first-round RT-PCR of the TCR CDR3, the HTBI primer set was used. MiXCR, run by TCRdb on the multiplex PCR reads, gives a single entry per CDR3 protein. Of about 270,000 distinct CDR3 sequences listed, approximately 20% are singletons. The sequenced sample consisted of blood. The receptors derive from a man aged 25-45 years with Graves' ophthalmopathy.

This clonotype was seen repeatedly, ten times or more. J is TRBJ2-7 and V is TRBV7-6; D call uncertain. The CDR3 length is 14 residues. Germline assignment: CDR1 SGHVS and CDR2 FNYEAQ. Trimming left V 1 base short and J 0 bases short, with 7 bases between. CDR3: CASSLDGDSYEQYF. The CDR3 DNA follows: TGTGCCAGCAGCTTAGACGGCGACTCCTACGAGCAGTACTTC.

This chain joins TRBV12-3 or TRBV12-4 and TRBJ2-3, with a weak D call TRBD1 (6 bases). The CDR3 is 12 residues long. V lost 7 bases and J lost 7, with 12 bases in between. The CDR3 DNA follows: TGTGCCAGCAACAGGGAAGGGAATACGCAGTATTTT. The encoded protein is CASNREGNTQYF.

The chain couples TRBV6-1 to TRBJ1-1; D gene unclear. The CDR3 covers 14 residues. V was shortened by 4 bases and J by 8 bases, with 17 bases between the two germline ends. Germline CDR1 and CDR2: MNHNS and SASEGT. CDR3 sequence reads: CASSVWTCSNEAFF. DNA for the CDR3: TGTGCCAGCAGTGTCTGGACCTGCTCAAACGAAGCTTTCTTT.

The J gene is TRBJ2-1, the V gene TRBV7-9; D may be TRBD2 (6 bases). This CDR3 has 16 residues. Germline CDR1 SEHNR, CDR2 FQNEAQ (reference sequence). V lost 6 bases, J lost 6 bases, and 21 bases lay in between. The CDR3 loop reads CASRPAGGKGSNEQFF. CDR3 nucleotide sequence: TGTGCCAGCAGGCCCGCTGGCGGGAAAGGCAGCAATGAGCAGTTCTTC.

This clonotype has only a few counts. The V and J genes are TRBV27 and TRBJ1-5; D might be TRBD1 (5 bases). Germline lookup yields CDR1 MNHEY and CDR2 SMNVEV (reference sequence). CDR3 size: 14 residues. V lost 5 bases to trimming and J lost 3 bases, with 11 bases between them. CDR3 residues: CASSPGGANQPQHF. In nucleotides, the CDR3 is TGTGCCAGCAGTCCGGGGGGAGCCAATCAGCCCCAGCATTTT.

A few counts support this clonotype. Here the CDR3 DNA reads TGTGCCAGCAGCCTAATGGGACTAGGAGGCTTCGAGCAGTACTTC. Its translation is CASSLMGLGGFEQYF. This rearrangement joins TRBV5-6 to TRBJ2-7, with TRBD2 matching 8 bases. Germline-derived CDR1 and CDR2 are SGHDT and YYEEEE. CDR3 length equals 15 residues. V shed 4 bases and J 6 bases; nucleotides not matched to a gene: 12. Drawing the rest from reference TRBV5-6 and TRBJ2-7, the complete variable domain is DAGVTQSPTHLIKTRGQQVTLRCSPKSGHDTVSWYQQALGQGPQFIFQYYEEEERQRGNFPDRFSGHQFPNYSSELNVNALLLGDSALYLCASSLMGLGGFEQYFGPGTRLTVT.

This clonotype was seen a handful of times. This chain's CDR3 is CASRPASGSSGELFF. CDR3 in DNA: TGTGCCAGCAGGCCGGCTAGCGGGAGTTCCGGGGAGCTGTTTTTT. The rearrangement joins TRBV6-1 to TRBJ2-2; 10 bases agree with TRBD2. This CDR3 is built from 15 residues. From germline, CDR1 is MNHNS and CDR2 SASEGT. The V segment lost 6 bases and the J segment 6 bases; nucleotides outside the gene matches: 7.

This clonotype was seen a handful of times. The rearrangement uses TRBV27 and TRBJ1-4, with a tentative D call TRBD1 (5 bases). V was shortened by 5 bases and J by 2 bases, with 15 bases between the two germline ends. Germline CDR1 reads MNHEY; CDR2 reads SMNVEV (reference sequence). This CDR3 is 16 amino acids long. The DNA for the CDR3 is TGTGCCAGCAGTCCCCTCTGGGGGGGGACTAATGAAAAACTGTTTTTT. Protein product: CASSPLWGGTNEKLFF. Drawing the rest from reference TRBV27 and TRBJ1-4, the complete variable domain is EAQVTQNPRYLITVTGKKLTVTCSQNMNHEYMSWYRQDPGLGLRQIYYSMNVEVTDKGDVPEGYKVSRKEKRNFPLILESPSPNQTSLYFCASSPLWGGTNEKLFFGSGTQLSVL.

This rearrangement joins TRBV20-1 to TRBJ1-2; no reliable D call. The CDR3 runs to 11 residues. V was shortened by 0 bases and J by 9 bases, with 8 bases between the two germline ends. Germline CDR1 and CDR2: DFQATT and SNEGSKA (reference sequence). CDR3 residues: CSAREARSYTF. In nucleotides, the CDR3 is TGCAGTGCTAGAGAGGCGAGGAGCTACACCTTC.

This chain links TRBV4-2 with TRBJ1-3; D gene ambiguous. V dropped 0 bases and J dropped 2 bases, with 11 bases sitting between them. The CDR3 is 16 amino acids. Germline V lookup: CDR1 LGHNA, CDR2 YNFKEQ. The CDR3 region has the DNA TGTGCCAGCAGCCAAGATTTGCTAGGGACTGGAAACACCATATATTTT. Translated: CASSQDLLGTGNTIYF.

This clonotype was seen more than once but under ten times. This chain connects TRBV13 to TRBJ2-1; D might be TRBD1 or TRBD2, each matching 5 bases. Trimming pared 3 bases from V and 9 bases from J, leaving 12 bases between. The CDR3 length is 13 residues. Germline V gives CDR1 PRHDT, CDR2 FYEKMQ (reference sequence). The CDR3 DNA sequence: TGTGCCAGCAGCTTGGGGGTGGGGTTTGAGCAGTTCTTC. Amino acids: CASSLGVGFEQFF.

The table lists this clonotype with many counts. The chain employs TRBV5-1 and TRBJ2-1, with 8 bases aligning to TRBD2. CDR3 size: 13 residues. CDR1 SGHRS and CDR2 YFSETQ come from the germline V gene. After removal of 4 bases from V and 11 bases from J, the junction contained 8 bases not matched to a gene. This chain's CDR3 is CASSADSGDQQFF. CDR3 nucleotide sequence: TGCGCCAGCAGCGCCGATAGCGGGGACCAGCAGTTCTTC.

The table lists this clonotype with many counts. V gene TRBV28 combines with J gene TRBJ2-7, with 11 bases that match TRBD2. Germline lookup yields CDR1 MDHEN and CDR2 SYDVKM. The CDR3 has 14 residues. J was trimmed by 3 bases and V by 6 bases; bases with no gene match: 4. CDR3 in DNA: TGTGCCAGCAGGCGGACTAGCGGGTTCTACGAGCAGTACTTC. Amino acids: CASRRTSGFYEQYF. Full variable domain (missing parts from reference TRBV28 and TRBJ2-7): DVKVTQSSRYLVKRTGEKVFLECVQDMDHENMFWYRQDPGLGLRLIYFSYDVKMKEKGDIPEGYSVSREKKERFSLILESASTNQTSMYLCASRRTSGFYEQYFGPGTRLTVT.

This chain connects TRBV24-1 to TRBJ2-5; D gene unclear. CDR3 size: 13 residues. The ends were cut back, 1 base at V and 4 bases at J, with 6 bases in the middle. Germline V gene data show CDR1 as KGHDR and CDR2 as SFDVKD. The CDR3 nucleotides are TGTGCCACCAGTGATTTCAACGGAGAGACCCAGTACTTC. Translated: CATSDFNGETQYF.

The table lists this clonotype with a few counts. This rearrangement joins TRBV20-1 to TRBJ2-2; tentative D call: TRBD2 (5 bases). This CDR3 spans 16 amino acids. Per germline, CDR1 DFQATT and CDR2 SNEGSKA (reference sequence). V was trimmed by 3 bases and J by 2 bases, leaving 16 bases between them. CDR3 sequence: CSARRLAGGNTGELFF. CDR3 coding DNA: TGCAGTGCTAGGCGGCTAGCTGGCGGTAACACCGGGGAGCTGTTTTTT.

The table lists this clonotype with a few counts. The genes are TRBV12-3 or TRBV12-4 and TRBJ2-7; the match to TRBD1 covers 7 bases. J gave up 6 bases and V 4 bases, and 9 bases lay outside the gene matches. The CDR3 has 14 residues. The CDR3 DNA follows: TGTGCCAGCAGTTGGGACAGCCCCCTTGCCGAGCAGTACTTC. Residues: CASSWDSPLAEQYF.

There are many counts of this clonotype. The chain carries TRBV3-1 and TRBJ1-2; D is ambiguous. V gave up 4 bases and J gave up 0 bases, with 3 bases separating them. Germline CDR1 is LGHDT and CDR2 is YNNKEL (reference sequence). The CDR3 runs to 12 residues. The CDR3 DNA reads as TGTGCCAGCAGCCCTTCTAACTATGGCTACACCTTC. Protein product: CASSPSNYGYTF.

This clonotype was seen only a few times. The chain has TRBV6-1 and TRBJ1-2, with D hard to call. The germline V gene encodes CDR1 MNHNS and CDR2 SASEGT. This CDR3 has 15 residues. V lost 5 bases, J lost 3 bases, and 16 bases lay in between. This CDR3 reads CASSPRGNGDYGYTF. The CDR3 region has the DNA TGTGCCAGCAGTCCCCGAGGAAACGGAGACTATGGCTACACCTTC.

This clonotype was seen repeatedly, ten times or more. This chain links TRBV5-1 with TRBJ1-4, with D hard to call. The V and J ends lost 0 bases and 8 bases respectively, with 8 bases between them. Germline V CDR1 and CDR2: SGHRS, YFSETQ. This CDR3 region has 13 residues. CDR3 in amino acids: CASSLDSQEKLFF. CDR3 coding DNA: TGCGCCAGCAGCTTGGACAGCCAGGAAAAACTGTTTTTT.

In this sample, this clonotype turned up many times. The chain links TRBV12-3 or TRBV12-4 to TRBJ2-1; 13 bases are shared with TRBD2. The CDR3 extends over 16 amino acids. With 6 bases clipped from V and 4 bases from J, the junction kept 6 bases outside the gene matches. CDR3 bases: TGTGCCAGCAGAAACAGGACTAGCGGGAGTTACAATGAGCAGTTCTTC. Its translation: CASRNRTSGSYNEQFF.

Many counts were recorded for this clonotype. The gene calls are TRBV20-1 and TRBJ2-3; 12 bases line up with TRBD2. In germline, CDR1 is DFQATT, CDR2 SNEGSKA (reference sequence). The length of the CDR3 is 17 residues. V lost 6 bases, J lost 0 bases, and 10 bases stayed unmatched. The CDR3 coding sequence is TGCAGTGCAAAGTTGGCTAGCGGGAGGGCCAGCACAGATACGCAGTATTTT. It yields the protein CSAKLASGRASTDTQYF.

This clonotype was counted at least ten times. The chain couples TRBV5-1 to TRBJ1-1; D unclear. Per the germline V gene, CDR1 is SGHRS and CDR2 is YFSETQ. There are 14 residues in the CDR3. V was cut by 0 bases and J by 4 bases, with 10 bases left in between. CDR3 region: CASSLEPTVTEAFF. As DNA, the CDR3 is TGCGCCAGCAGCTTGGAACCCACGGTCACTGAAGCTTTCTTT.